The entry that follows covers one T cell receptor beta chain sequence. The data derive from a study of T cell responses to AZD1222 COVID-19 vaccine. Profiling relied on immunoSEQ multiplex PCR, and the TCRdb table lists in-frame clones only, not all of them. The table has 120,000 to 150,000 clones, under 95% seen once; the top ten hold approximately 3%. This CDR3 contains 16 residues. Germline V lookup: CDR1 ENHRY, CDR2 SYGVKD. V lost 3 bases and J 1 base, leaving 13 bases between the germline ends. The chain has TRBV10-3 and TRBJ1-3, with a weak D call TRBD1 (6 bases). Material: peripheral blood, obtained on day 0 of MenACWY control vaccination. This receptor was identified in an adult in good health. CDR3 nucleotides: TGTGCCATCAGTGACAGAGGGGGACTTTCTGGAAACACCATATATTTT. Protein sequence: CAISDRGGLSGNTIYF.